Here is one T cell receptor beta chain with its context. Its antigen is not known. 60 Vbeta and 13 Jbeta primers were used in PCR. Libraries were prepared by immunoSEQ multiplex PCR; TCRdb keeps only in-frame clonotypes and omits some of them. In the table there are about 160,000 clones, about 82% of which are singletons. With 0 bases removed from V and 0 bases from J, the gap between germline ends came to 9 bases. CDR3 length equals 15 residues. The germline gives CDR1 SGHDT, CDR2 YYEEEE. The data were obtained in a study of cytomegalovirus exposure and HLA in healthy donors. Findings and caveats of the study: Sequencing probably produced one cluster of sequence variants that were highly shared. Confirmation was obtained in vitro that a few CMV-associated chains are specific for CMV antigens. In a later analysis, compared with equally common non-associated chains, HLA-associated beta chains were more expanded.

Sample: PBMCs. This receptor was identified in a woman aged 25 to 45 in good health and CMV-seropositive. This chain connects TRBV5-6 to TRBJ1-1; no definite D call. The CDR3 protein is CASSLDQALNTEAFF. DNA of the CDR3: TGTGCCAGCAGCTTGGATCAGGCTCTGAACACTGAAGCTTTCTTT.